These 9 T cell receptor beta chains were all obtained from the same sample, sequenced in a study of cytomegalovirus exposure and HLA in healthy donors. 13 Jbeta primers and 60 Vbeta primers were used for the PCR. The table came from immunoSEQ multiplex PCR; TCRdb's copy has only in-frame clones and leaves some out. The sample carries about 100,000 clones, over 65% recorded once. Material: PBMCs. All receptors derive from a woman aged 55-70 years in good health and CMV-seronegative.

V gene TRBV30 combines with J gene TRBJ1-2; 7 nucleotides agree with TRBD1. Germline lookup yields CDR1 GTSNPN and CDR2 SVGIG (reference sequence). The length of the CDR3 is 15 residues. Trimming at V came to 0 bases and at J to 8 bases, leaving 12 bases not matched to a gene. CDR3 amino acids: CAWSVQPGGIGGYTF. The CDR3 coding sequence is TGTGCCTGGAGTGTACAGCCAGGGGGGATCGGGGGCTACACCTTC.

The chain employs TRBV7-2 and TRBJ2-7; 7 positions agree with TRBD1. The germline gives CDR1 SGHTA, CDR2 FQGNSA. V gave up 0 bases and J gave up 2 bases; unmatched junction bases: 4. This CDR3 comprises 15 residues. In nucleotides, the CDR3 is TGTGCCAGCAGCTTAGCGGACAGGATGCCCTACGAGCAGTACTTC. Translation gives CASSLADRMPYEQYF.

This sequence joins TRBV27 and TRBJ2-1; maybe TRBD2 (6 bases). The length of the CDR3 is 13 residues. The germline V gene encodes CDR1 MNHEY and CDR2 SMNVEV (reference sequence). V dropped 5 bases and J dropped 3 bases, with 8 bases sitting between them. The DNA for the CDR3 is TGTGCCAGCAGTGCGACTAGCTACAATGAGCAGTTCTTC. It translates to CASSATSYNEQFF.

This clone appeared once. The CDR3 loop reads CASSRQYRQTDTQYF. Here the CDR3 DNA reads TGTGCCAGCAGTCGACAGTATAGACAAACAGATACGCAGTATTTT. The rearrangement joins TRBV6-5 to TRBJ2-3; D perhaps matches TRBD1 (5 bases). The ends were cut back, 5 bases at V and 3 bases at J, with 15 bases in the middle. Germline lookup yields CDR1 MNHEY and CDR2 SVGAGI. CDR3 length equals 15 residues.

The gene calls are TRBV5-4 and TRBJ2-7; D possibly corresponds to TRBD2 (6 bases). The CDR3 consists of 13 residues. V lost 0 bases and J lost 6, with 10 bases in between. Germline V gene data show CDR1 as SGHNT and CDR2 as YYREEE (reference sequence). The CDR3 nucleotides are TGTGCCAGCAGCTTGGACCCGCGGGGCGAGCAGTACTTC. Translated, it gives CASSLDPRGEQYF.

The chain carries TRBV7-2 and TRBJ1-1; D might be TRBD1 (6 bases). Germline V gene data show CDR1 as SGHTA and CDR2 as FQGNSA. The CDR3 totals 14 residues. V was pared by 2 bases and J by 4 bases, with 11 bases between. This CDR3 reads CASSLMGRGTEAFF. CDR3 nucleotides: TGTGCCAGCAGCTTAATGGGCAGGGGCACTGAAGCTTTCTTT.

J is TRBJ2-3 and V is TRBV9, with D perhaps TRBD1 (6 bases). V gave up 0 bases and J gave up 2 bases, with 13 bases separating them. Germline CDR1 reads SGDLS; CDR2 reads YYNGEE. The length of the CDR3 is 16 residues. CDR3: CASSVAVGANTDTQYF. The CDR3 bases are TGTGCCAGCAGCGTAGCCGTGGGGGCGAACACAGATACGCAGTATTTT.

The chain has TRBV5-1 and TRBJ2-1; the match to TRBD2 covers 9 bases. The length of the CDR3 is 16 residues. Trimming at V came to 2 bases and at J to 0 bases, leaving 3 bases not matched to a gene. Germline loops: CDR1 SGHRS, CDR2 YFSETQ. For the CDR3, the DNA is TGCGCCAGCAGCTTAATTAGCGGGGGCTCCTACAATGAGCAGTTCTTC. As protein: CASSLISGGSYNEQFF.

The chain carries TRBV28 and TRBJ1-2; D gene unclear. CDR3 length: 11 amino acids. V was cut by 7 bases and J by 8 bases, with 11 bases left in between. CDR1 is MDHEN, CDR2 SYDVKM, per germline. The CDR3 here is CASTQAQGYTF. CDR3 DNA: TGTGCCAGCACGCAGGCCCAAGGCTACACCTTC.